Shown below are 12 T cell receptor beta chains from a single sample sequenced in a study of breast tumors, draining lymph nodes, adjacent tissues. MiXCR, applied by TCRdb to the multiplex PCR reads, yields one record per CDR3 protein. The repertoire consists of around 130,000 distinct CDR3 sequences, with 32% occurring once and the leading ten covering 2% to 2.5%. The lymph nodes were axillary draining lymph nodes from breast cancer patients. Source material: axillary lymph node tissue. Every receptor here comes from a female donor with breast cancer. Some clones in this sample may be carry-over from other donors' samples.

Regarding this clonotype: This CDR3 is missing its conserved last phenylalanine or tryptophan, likely due to a read error. This rearrangement joins TRBV6-5 to TRBJ1-2; the D gene is possibly TRBD1 (5 bases). Trimming cost V 5 bases and J 4 bases, with 14 bases left between them. The CDR3 contains 14 residues. Germline CDR1 MNHEY, CDR2 SVGAGI. DNA for the CDR3: TGTGCCAGCAGTCACGGGGCAGACACCTATGGCTACACCGTC. This translates into CASSHGADTYGYTV.

The chain recombines TRBV29-1 with TRBJ2-7, with 7 bases fitting TRBD1. The CDR3 extends over 13 amino acids. Germline V CDR1 and CDR2: SQVTM, ANQGSEA. CDR3 nucleotides: TGCAGCGTCGAAGGAAGACAGGGCTACGAGCAGTACGTC. Amino acids: CSVEGRQGYEQYV.

Remarks on this clonotype: This may be a read error, as it is one base from a much larger clone. The genes are TRBV7-2 and TRBJ2-5; weak D call: TRBD1 (7 bases). Germline loops: CDR1 SGHTA, CDR2 FQGNSA. The CDR3 loop spans 15 amino acids. The CDR3 DNA reads TGTGCCAGCAGCTTCCGCATTGCGGCAGGGGGGACCCAGCACTTC. Translated: CASSFRIAAGGTQHF.

Concerning this clonotype itself: No conserved phenylalanine or tryptophan is present at the end of the CDR3, so a read error is the likely explanation. The V and J genes are TRBV5-4 and TRBJ1-1; no reliable D call. The germline gives CDR1 SGHNT, CDR2 YYREEE (reference sequence). V was trimmed by 2 bases and J by 0 bases, leaving 5 bases between them. This CDR3 spans 13 amino acids. The CDR3 protein is CASSFQMNTEAFL. Here the CDR3 DNA reads TGTGCCAGCAGCTTTCAGATGAACACTGAAGCTTTCCTT.

As for this clonotype: One end of the junction fails to match germline, which may point to a read error. The V call is TRBV2, the J call TRBJ2-7; 8 nucleotides line up with TRBD1. Germline V lookup: CDR1 SNHLY, CDR2 FYNNEI. The CDR3 totals 13 residues. The CDR3 region is CASSQGAYYEQYF. The CDR3 DNA is TGCGCCAGCAGTCAGGGGGCTTACTACGAGCAGTACTTC.

The chain couples TRBV18 to TRBJ1-1, with no clear D. Deletions cut 0 bases from V and 4 bases from J, with 12 bases between. The CDR3 loop spans 15 amino acids. The germline gives CDR1 KGHSH, CDR2 LQKENI. The CDR3 reads CASSPPTGSPTEAFF. DNA for the CDR3: TGTGCCAGCTCACCACCGACCGGCTCCCCCACTGAAGCTTTCTTT. The full variable domain, in which reference TRBV18 and TRBJ1-1 provide the parts outside the CDR3, is NAGVMQNPRHLVRRRGQEARLRCSPMKGHSHVYWYRQLPEEGLKFMVYLQKENIIDESGMPKERFSAEFPKEGPSILRIQQVVRGDSAAYFCASSPPTGSPTEAFFGQGTRLTVV.

Of note for this clonotype: A much bigger clone sits one base away, suggesting this may be a read error. The rearrangement uses TRBV6-5 and TRBJ1-4, with D hard to call. CDR3 size: 15 residues. Germline values: CDR1 MNHEY, CDR2 SVGAGI. The CDR3 here is CAGSYSSPTNEKLFF. The CDR3 bases are TGTGCCGGCAGTTACTCGAGCCCAACTAATGAAAAACTGTTTTTT.

V usage is TRBV5-6 and J usage is TRBJ1-1; TRBD1 agrees at 9 bases. The CDR3 has 15 amino acids. With V trimmed by 2 bases and J by 4 bases, 6 bases remained unmatched. CDR1 and CDR2 from the germline V gene are SGHDT and YYEEEE. The CDR3 bases are TGTGCCAGCAGCTTAGGGACAGGGTGGAGCACTGAAGCTTTCTTT. Residues: CASSLGTGWSTEAFF.

This clonotype was counted at least ten times. The chain uses TRBV12-3 or TRBV12-4 and TRBJ1-5; D perhaps matches TRBD1 (5 bases). V lost 4 bases and J 9 bases, leaving 19 bases between the germline ends. The length of the CDR3 is 15 residues. CDR3 bases: TGTGCCAGCAGTTCACGGGACGGGTCATTTCGGCCCCAGCATTTT. Amino acids: CASSSRDGSFRPQHF.

This clonotype was seen repeatedly, ten times or more. The V and J genes are TRBV7-3 and TRBJ2-2; D is unclear. This CDR3 has 12 amino acids. Trimming took off 6 bases at V and 5 bases at J, with 7 bases between the two ends. Germline lookup yields CDR1 SGHTA and CDR2 FQGTGA. The CDR3 DNA is TGTGCCAGCAGGTCCGGGACCGGGGAGCTGTTTTTT. The encoded protein is CASRSGTGELFF.

At least ten counts were recorded for this clonotype. A much larger clone sits a single nucleotide away, making a read error possible. The V call is TRBV9, the J call TRBJ2-1; D may match TRBD1 or TRBD2 (5 bases each). Germline V gene data show CDR1 as SGDLS and CDR2 as YYNGEE. This CDR3 is 14 amino acids long. The CDR3 sequence is CASSLGQDYNEQSF. The CDR3 nucleotides are TGTGCCAGCAGCCTCGGACAAGACTACAATGAGCAGTCCTTC.

This clonotype has ten or more counts. The chain recombines TRBV18 with TRBJ1-2, with D tentatively TRBD1 (6 bases). The V end was cut by 1 base, the J end by 4 bases, with 16 bases between. Germline CDR1 reads KGHSH; CDR2 reads LQKENI. There are 16 residues in the CDR3. DNA for the CDR3: TGTGCCAGCTCACCACGACTGGAGGACAGCACCTATGGCTACACCTTC. Amino acids: CASSPRLEDSTYGYTF.